This T cell receptor (beta chain) was found in a study of early T cells in non-severe SARS-CoV-2 infection. The wider study: Chains stayed unpaired after sequencing of bulk RNA from unsorted whole blood. Findings and caveats of the study: Private and CD4 specificities were missed by VDJdb matching, skewed to anti-spike CD8.

Unique molecular identifiers tagged individual cDNA molecules. TCRdb re-called the 5' RACE reads through MiXCR, storing one row per CDR3 protein. The top ten clones hold 1.2% of a sample with more than 60,000 distinct CDR3 sequences, approximately 12% of them seen once. This clonotype was counted at least ten times. Its antigen remains unknown. V was trimmed by 3 bases and J by 3 bases, leaving 8 bases between them. Germline V CDR1 and CDR2: DFQATT, SNEGSKA (reference sequence). There are 12 residues in the CDR3. Sequenced material: whole blood, taken at baseline. The V call is TRBV20-1, the J call TRBJ1-1; D is uncertain. The source is an adult who was a healthcare worker with PCR-confirmed SARS-CoV-2 infection or an uninfected control (not recorded which). The donor label of this sample is uncertain. This chain's CDR3 is CSASRVDTEAFF. CDR3 in DNA: TGCAGTGCTAGTAGGGTGGACACTGAAGCTTTCTTT.